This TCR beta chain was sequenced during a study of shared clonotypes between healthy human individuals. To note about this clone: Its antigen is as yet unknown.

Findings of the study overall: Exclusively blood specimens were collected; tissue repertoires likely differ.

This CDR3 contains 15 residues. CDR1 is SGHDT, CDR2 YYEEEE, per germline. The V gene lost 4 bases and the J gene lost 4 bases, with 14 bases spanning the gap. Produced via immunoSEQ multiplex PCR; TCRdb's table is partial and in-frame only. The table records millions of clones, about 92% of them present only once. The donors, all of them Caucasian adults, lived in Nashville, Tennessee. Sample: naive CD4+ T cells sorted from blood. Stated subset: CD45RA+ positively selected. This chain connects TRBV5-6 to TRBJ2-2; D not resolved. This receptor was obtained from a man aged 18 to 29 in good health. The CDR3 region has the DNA TGTGCCAGCAGCGCCGCGCTAGGGTTCACCGGGGAGCTGTTTTTT. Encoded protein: CASSAALGFTGELFF.